Below, 31 T cell receptor beta chains from the same sample are listed, as sequenced in a study of blood T cell repertoires in COVID-19. Libraries were prepared by immunoSEQ multiplex PCR; TCRdb keeps only in-frame clonotypes and omits some of them. The table has fewer than 200,000 clones, approximately 87% seen once. Sequencing used PBMCs or T cells enriched from blood (not recorded which). These receptors all come from a woman between 45 and 60 years old who had recovered from COVID-19.

The chain recombines TRBV5-5 with TRBJ1-2, with D possibly matching TRBD1 (6 bases). Trimming left V 3 bases short and J 4 bases short, with 16 bases between. Germline assignment: CDR1 SGHKS and CDR2 YYEKEE (reference sequence). There are 15 residues in the CDR3. The CDR3 nucleotides read TGTGCCAGCAGCTCCGCCCCAGGGGAAAGCTATGGCTACACCTTC. Its translation is CASSSAPGESYGYTF.

This chain links TRBV7-2 with TRBJ1-5; D not resolved. The CDR3 sequence is 14 residues long. V was cut by 1 base and J by 7 bases, with 11 bases left in between. Germline assignment: CDR1 SGHTA and CDR2 FQGNSA. CDR3 amino acids: CASSLGGEGQPQHF. The CDR3 DNA reads TGTGCCAGCAGCTTAGGGGGAGAAGGACAGCCCCAGCATTTT.

CDR3 region: CASSAQGLRGEKLFF. The CDR3, as DNA: TGTGCCAGCAGCGCCCAGGGGTTAAGGGGCGAAAAACTGTTTTTT. The rearrangement links TRBV7-2 to TRBJ1-4; D might be TRBD1 (6 bases). The CDR3 extends over 15 amino acids. Looked up from germline, CDR1 is SGHTA and CDR2 is FQGNSA. V gave up 5 bases and J gave up 8 bases, with 18 bases separating them.

This clone was observed a handful of times. V gene TRBV18 combines with J gene TRBJ2-4, with TRBD1 as a possible D gene (6 bases). There are 13 residues in the CDR3. Germline assignment: CDR1 KGHSH and CDR2 LQKENI. V was clipped by 8 bases and J by 8 bases, with 16 bases between them. In DNA, the CDR3 is TGTGCCAGCACTACAGGGATGTGGGACATTCAGTACTTC. Translated, it gives CASTTGMWDIQYF.

The rearrangement uses TRBV28 and TRBJ1-5; tentatively, D is TRBD1 (6 bases). The CDR3 has 14 residues. Germline V gene sequence: CDR1 MDHEN, CDR2 SYDVKM. V lost 5 bases to trimming and J lost 11 bases, with 19 bases between them. DNA of the CDR3: TGTGCCAGCAGTAGGACAGCCAGCGTTTGGACCCAGCATTTT. Amino acids: CASSRTASVWTQHF.

In this sample, this clone turned up a few times. The V gene is TRBV12-3 or TRBV12-4, the J gene TRBJ1-1; unclear D gene. V was cut by 6 bases and J by 12 bases, with 14 bases left in between. The CDR3 extends over 11 amino acids. The CDR3 reads CASRITEATFF. The DNA of the CDR3 is TGTGCCAGCAGGATTACGGAGGCAACTTTCTTT.

V and J are TRBV13 and TRBJ1-3; weak D call: TRBD1 (5 bases). The germline V gene has CDR1 PRHDT and CDR2 FYEKMQ (reference sequence). This CDR3 spans 16 amino acids. V was pared by 6 bases and J by 1 base, with 16 bases between. The CDR3 region has the DNA TGTGCCAGCAGTCGGAGGGGCGCGAGATCTGGAAACACCATATATTTT. It codes for CASSRRGARSGNTIYF.

The chain has TRBV7-6 and TRBJ2-5; D remains unclear. The CDR3 length is 12 residues. Germline V gene lookup returns CDR1 SGHVS and CDR2 FNYEAQ. V lost 5 bases and J 2 bases, leaving 6 bases between the germline ends. The CDR3 here is CASSTIQETQYF. CDR3 bases: TGTGCCAGCAGCACTATACAAGAGACCCAGTACTTC.

This chain connects TRBV6-6 to TRBJ1-1, with TRBD1 matching 10 bases. The ends lost 2 bases at V and 4 bases at J; junction bases unmatched: 4. The CDR3 has 15 residues. Germline V gene data show CDR1 as MNHNY and CDR2 as SVGAGI (reference sequence). CDR3 amino acids: CASSYGDRGATEAFF. CDR3 nucleotide sequence: TGTGCCAGCAGTTACGGGGACAGGGGAGCCACTGAAGCTTTCTTT.

This clone was detected once. The chain uses TRBV18 and TRBJ2-6, with 7 bases aligning to TRBD1. This CDR3 spans 16 amino acids. Germline V gene lookup returns CDR1 KGHSH and CDR2 LQKENI. The junction had 5 bases not matched to a gene; V was cut back by 2 bases and J by 4 bases. The CDR3 DNA reads as TGTGCCAGCTCACCAACGGGACAGACCGGGGCCAACGTCCTGACTTTC. Its protein is CASSPTGQTGANVLTF. The whole variable domain, filled in from reference TRBV18 and TRBJ2-6, reads NAGVMQNPRHLVRRRGQEARLRCSPMKGHSHVYWYRQLPEEGLKFMVYLQKENIIDESGMPKERFSAEFPKEGPSILRIQQVVRGDSAAYFCASSPTGQTGANVLTFGAGSRLTVL.

The genes are TRBV2 and TRBJ1-1; D uncertain. CDR3 length: 14 amino acids. The germline V gene encodes CDR1 SNHLY and CDR2 FYNNEI. With 6 bases removed from V and 3 bases from J, the gap between germline ends came to 14 bases. In DNA, the CDR3 is TGTGCCAGCAGCGCACTACAGAGGGACACTGAAGCTTTCTTT. It yields the protein CASSALQRDTEAFF.

The V and J genes are TRBV5-4 and TRBJ2-5; D possibly corresponds to TRBD1 (6 bases). CDR3 length: 13 residues. Germline CDR1 SGHNT, CDR2 YYREEE (reference sequence). V gave up 4 bases and J gave up 5 bases, with 12 bases separating them. The CDR3 coding sequence is TGTGCCAGCAGCCAACTCCAGGGGGAGACCCAGTACTTC. It codes for CASSQLQGETQYF.

The chain uses TRBV6-5 and TRBJ1-5, with a weak D call TRBD1 (6 bases). CDR3 length: 13 residues. The germline V and J ends were trimmed by 5 bases and 4 bases, with 9 bases remaining between them. Germline values: CDR1 MNHEY, CDR2 SVGAGI. In nucleotides, the CDR3 is TGTGCCAGCAGTCGAGGACAGAATCAGCCCCAGCATTTT. Encoded protein: CASSRGQNQPQHF.

The gene calls are TRBV24-1 and TRBJ2-1; D is possibly TRBD1 (5 bases). The V end lost 7 bases, the J end lost 8 bases, and 8 bases lay between the germline ends. The CDR3 spans 11 residues. Germline V gene sequence: CDR1 KGHDR, CDR2 SFDVKD. CDR3 residues: CATSQGDEQFF. The CDR3, as DNA: TGTGCCACCAGCCAGGGCGATGAGCAGTTCTTC.

The chain uses TRBV28 and TRBJ2-5, with D possibly TRBD1 on 6 matching bases. The CDR3 sequence is 15 residues long. CDR1 and CDR2 (germline): MDHEN, SYDVKM. Trimming left V 3 bases short and J 3 bases short, with 14 bases between. Here the CDR3 DNA reads TGTGCCAGCAGTTTTGGCGGACAGAAGGAAGAGACCCAGTACTTC. It yields the protein CASSFGGQKEETQYF.

This clone was detected ten times or more. This chain joins TRBV18 and TRBJ1-6; 7 positions match TRBD1. Germline CDR1 reads KGHSH; CDR2 reads LQKENI. J gave up 7 bases and V 5 bases, and 5 bases lay outside the gene matches. The CDR3 is made up of 14 amino acids. The CDR3, as DNA: TGTGCCAGCTCAAAAGACAGGGCAAATTCACCCCTCCACTTT. Protein sequence: CASSKDRANSPLHF.

V and J are TRBV30 and TRBJ2-1, with 10 bases lining up with TRBD1. The V segment lost 2 bases and the J segment 7 bases; nucleotides outside the gene matches: 14. Germline V gene lookup returns CDR1 GTSNPN and CDR2 SVGIG (reference sequence). This CDR3 is built from 17 residues. For the CDR3, the DNA is TGTGCCTGGAGTAGTGGTTGGGGGACAGGGGCGATTAATGAGCAGTTCTTC. It codes for CAWSSGWGTGAINEQFF.

CDR3 sequence (DNA): TGTGCCAGCAGCGTTAGCGGGGGGGCCGGTGAGCAGTTCTTC. Protein: CASSVSGGAGEQFF. This rearrangement joins TRBV9 to TRBJ2-1; 11 nucleotides line up with TRBD2. V lost 2 bases to trimming and J lost 9 bases; unmatched junction nucleotides: 4. The germline V gene encodes CDR1 SGDLS and CDR2 YYNGEE. The CDR3 is 14 residues long.

The chain combines TRBV28 with TRBJ1-4; 11 bases map to TRBD1. The V and J ends lost 4 bases and 4 bases, in that order; junction bases with no gene match: 5. CDR1 and CDR2 from the germline V gene are MDHEN and SYDVKM. The CDR3 is 16 residues long. The CDR3 nucleotides are TGTGCCAGCAGTTCGCCGGGACAGGGGGGTAATGAAAAACTGTTTTTT. This codes for CASSSPGQGGNEKLFF.

V is TRBV7-9 and J is TRBJ1-3; D perhaps matches TRBD1 (6 bases). V was cut by 5 bases and J by 0 bases, with 8 bases left in between. The CDR3 runs to 14 residues. Germline V gene lookup returns CDR1 SEHNR and CDR2 FQNEAQ (reference sequence). As DNA, the CDR3 is TGTGCCAGCAGCGCGACAGGCTCTGGAAACACCATATATTTT. This sequence encodes CASSATGSGNTIYF.

This chain joins TRBV5-1 and TRBJ1-1; TRBD1 matches at 9 bases. Germline V lookup: CDR1 SGHRS, CDR2 YFSETQ. This CDR3 region has 16 residues. With V trimmed by 2 bases and J by 2 bases, 7 bases remained unmatched. CDR3 region: CASSFLTGQGNTEAFF. DNA for the CDR3: TGCGCCAGCAGCTTTTTAACGGGACAGGGAAACACTGAAGCTTTCTTT. The entire variable domain, with the rest obtained from reference TRBV5-1 and TRBJ1-1, is as follows: KAGVTQTPRYLIKTRGQQVTLSCSPISGHRSVSWYQQTPGQGLQFLFEYFSETQRNKGNFPGRFSGRQFSNSRSEMNVSTLELGDSALYLCASSFLTGQGNTEAFFGQGTRLTVV.

The CDR3 sequence is CSVALSLGNTIYF. CDR3 nucleotides: TGCAGCGTTGCCCTGTCCCTGGGAAACACCATATATTTT. The chain recombines TRBV29-1 with TRBJ1-3; D not certain. Between the trimmed V and J ends, which lost 4 bases and 4 bases, there was a span of 11 bases. The germline V gene has CDR1 SQVTM and CDR2 ANQGSEA. The CDR3 sequence is 13 residues long. The whole variable domain, remainder taken from reference TRBV29-1 and TRBJ1-3, is SAVISQKPSRDICQRGTSLTIQCQVDSQVTMMFWYRQQPGQSLTLIATANQGSEATYESGFVIDKFPISRPNLTFSTLTVSNMSPEDSSIYLCSVALSLGNTIYFGEGSWLTVV.

This chain links TRBV5-5 with TRBJ1-1; possibly TRBD1 for D (5 bases). Trimming took 2 bases from V and 5 from J, leaving 16 bases between them. This CDR3 has 15 residues. Germline CDR1 is SGHKS and CDR2 is YYEKEE (reference sequence). CDR3 in DNA: TGTGCCAGCAGCTTTGTACAGGCCGCAACTACTGAAGCTTTCTTT. This sequence encodes CASSFVQAATTEAFF.

This clone was counted a few times. The rearrangement uses TRBV12-3 or TRBV12-4 and TRBJ1-2; maybe TRBD1 (6 bases). This CDR3 has 13 amino acids. V was pared by 5 bases and J by 8 bases, with 15 bases between. DNA of the CDR3: TGTGCCAGCAGTGCCGGGGGGGCGCGAGGCTACACCTTC. Translated: CASSAGGARGYTF.

The chain recombines TRBV19 with TRBJ1-1; 9 positions match TRBD1. The ends lost 3 bases at V and 1 base at J; junction bases unmatched: 3. CDR1 LNHDA and CDR2 SQIVND come from the germline V gene (reference sequence). The length of the CDR3 is 15 residues. CDR3 loop: CASSMRDRANTEAFF. DNA of the CDR3: TGTGCCAGTAGTATGAGGGACAGGGCGAACACTGAAGCTTTCTTT.

The V and J genes are TRBV11-3 and TRBJ2-5; TRBD1 agrees at 7 bases. Trimming removed 3 bases from V and 2 bases from J; junction bases left unmatched: 3. The CDR3 spans 14 residues. The germline CDR1 and CDR2 sequences are SGHNT and YENEEA. The CDR3 loop reads CASSFGTDQETQYF. CDR3 DNA sequence: TGTGCCAGCAGCTTCGGGACAGATCAAGAGACCCAGTACTTC.

The V call is TRBV30, the J call TRBJ2-3; 8 bases are a match to TRBD1. The CDR3 runs 14 residues. In germline, CDR1 is GTSNPN, CDR2 SVGIG (reference sequence). The V and J ends lost 7 bases and 4 bases, in that order; junction bases with no gene match: 10. The DNA of the CDR3 is TGTGCCTCCCGGACAGGGACAGGCGCAGATACGCAGTATTTT. This sequence encodes CASRTGTGADTQYF.

The rearrangement uses TRBV19 and TRBJ2-3; 10 positions match TRBD2. Germline trimming cut 1 base from V and 5 bases from J; bases unmatched to any gene: 3. CDR1 and CDR2 (germline): LNHDA, SQIVND (reference sequence). This CDR3 is 15 amino acids long. In DNA form, the CDR3 reads TGTGCCAGTAGTATAGCAGGGACTAGCGTAGATACGCAGTATTTT. As protein: CASSIAGTSVDTQYF.

V usage is TRBV5-5 and J usage is TRBJ1-2, with D possibly TRBD1 on 5 matching bases. CDR1 is SGHKS and CDR2 is YYEKEE in the germline V gene (reference sequence). This CDR3 comprises 12 residues. V was trimmed by 4 bases and J by 7 bases, leaving 11 bases between them. DNA for the CDR3: TGTGCCAGCAGCCAGACAGAGTCTGGCTACACCTTC. Translation gives CASSQTESGYTF.

The J gene is TRBJ1-6, the V gene TRBV28; maybe TRBD1 (5 bases). Trimming took 6 bases from V and 6 from J, leaving 9 bases between them. Per germline, CDR1 MDHEN and CDR2 SYDVKM. This CDR3 has 13 residues. The CDR3 sequence: CASRLTVNSPLHF. The CDR3 DNA follows: TGTGCCAGCAGGCTGACAGTTAATTCACCCCTCCACTTT.

This clone has more than one count but fewer than ten. The chain carries TRBV4-2 and TRBJ2-5, with D perhaps matching TRBD2 (7 bases). The CDR3 has 16 residues. Germline loops: CDR1 LGHNA, CDR2 YNFKEQ. Trimming shortened V by 1 base and J by 1 base, and 13 bases separated the two germline ends. CDR3 DNA sequence: TGTGCCAGCAGCCAAGGGGGTGCGGGGGCCCAAGAGACCCAGTACTTC. It codes for CASSQGGAGAQETQYF.